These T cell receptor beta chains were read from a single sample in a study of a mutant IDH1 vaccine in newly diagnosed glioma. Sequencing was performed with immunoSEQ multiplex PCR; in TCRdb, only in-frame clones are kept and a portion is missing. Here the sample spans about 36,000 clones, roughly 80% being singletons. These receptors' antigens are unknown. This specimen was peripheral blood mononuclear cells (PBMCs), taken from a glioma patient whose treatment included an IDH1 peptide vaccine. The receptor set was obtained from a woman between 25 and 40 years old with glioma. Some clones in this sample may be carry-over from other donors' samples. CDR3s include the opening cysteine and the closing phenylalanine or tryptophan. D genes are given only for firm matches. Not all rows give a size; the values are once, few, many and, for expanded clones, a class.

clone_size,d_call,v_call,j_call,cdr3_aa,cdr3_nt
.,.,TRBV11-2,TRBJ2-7,CASSLLDRSSYEQYF,TGTGCCAGCAGCTTATTGGACCGGAGCTCCTACGAGCAGTACTTC
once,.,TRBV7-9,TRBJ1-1,CASSGGIAGTEAFF,TGTGCCAGCAGCGGAGGGATAGCGGGAACTGAAGCTTTCTTT
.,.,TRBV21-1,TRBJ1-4,CASSKGEINEKLFF,TGTGCCAGCAGCAAAGGCGAGATAAATGAAAAACTGTTTTTT
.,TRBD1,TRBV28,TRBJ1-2,CASSLSGQGYGYTF,TGTGCCAGCAGTTTATCAGGACAGGGCTATGGCTACACCTTC
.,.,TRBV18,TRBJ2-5,CASSPRKQETQYF,TGTGCCAGCTCACCAAGGAAACAAGAGACCCAGTACTTC
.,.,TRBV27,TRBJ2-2,CASGRVELFF,TGTGCCAGCGGGCGGGTGGAGCTGTTTTTT
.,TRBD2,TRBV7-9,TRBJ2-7,CASRTSGRGEQYF,TGTGCCAGCCGGACTAGCGGGAGGGGCGAGCAGTACTTC
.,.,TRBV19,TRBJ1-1,CASSMGGGNTEAFF,TGTGCCAGTAGTATGGGGGGCGGAAACACTGAAGCTTTCTTT
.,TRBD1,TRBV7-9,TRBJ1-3,CASSLAQGAYTIYF,TGTGCCAGCAGCTTAGCGCAGGGGGCCTACACCATATATTTT
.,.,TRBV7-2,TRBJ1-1,CASSQGSTEAFF,TGTGCCAGCAGCCAGGGGAGCACTGAAGCTTTCTTT
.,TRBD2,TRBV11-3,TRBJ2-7,CASSARGGEQYF,TGTGCCAGCAGCGCCCGGGGGGGCGAGCAGTACTTC
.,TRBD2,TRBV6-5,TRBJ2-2,CASSYTLAGITGELFF,TGTGCCAGCAGTTACACCCTAGCGGGTATCACCGGGGAGCTGTTTTTT
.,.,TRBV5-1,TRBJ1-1,CASSLSRGTEAFF,TGCGCCAGCAGCTTGTCCAGGGGCACTGAAGCTTTCTTT
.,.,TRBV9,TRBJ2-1,CASSPPVGQVQFF,TGTGCCAGCAGCCCCCCGGTAGGCCAAGTGCAGTTCTTC
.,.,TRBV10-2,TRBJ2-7,CASSEGDYEQYF,TGCGCCAGCAGTGAGGGGGACTACGAGCAGTACTTC
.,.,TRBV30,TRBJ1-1,CAWSVPGDDLNTEAFF,TGTGCCTGGAGTGTACCGGGGGACGACTTGAACACTGAAGCTTTCTTT
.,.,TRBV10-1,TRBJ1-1,CASSAQFQGEAFF,TGCGCCAGCAGTGCCCAGTTCCAGGGTGAAGCTTTCTTT
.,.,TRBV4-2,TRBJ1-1,CASSQDMQGTGEAFF,TGTGCCAGCAGCCAAGATATGCAGGGCACAGGTGAAGCTTTCTTT
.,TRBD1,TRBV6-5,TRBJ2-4,CAVADRGRWNIQYF,TGTGCCGTCGCGGACAGGGGGCGTTGGAACATTCAGTACTTC
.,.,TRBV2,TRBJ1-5,CASSLQGMNQPQHF,TGTGCCAGCAGTTTACAGGGTATGAATCAGCCCCAGCATTTT
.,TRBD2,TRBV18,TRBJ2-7,CASSTRRAGVEYEQYF,TGTGCCAGCTCCACGAGACGAGCGGGAGTTGAGTACGAGCAGTACTTC
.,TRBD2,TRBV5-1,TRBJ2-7,CASSLTRGGGGYEQYF,TGCGCCAGCAGCTTGACCCGCGGGGGGGGCGGGTACGAGCAGTACTTC
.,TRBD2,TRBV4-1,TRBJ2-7,CASSPSGRGTYEQYF,TGCGCCAGCAGCCCTAGCGGGAGGGGAACCTACGAGCAGTACTTC
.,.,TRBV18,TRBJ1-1,CASSPFRGEAFF,TGTGCCAGCTCACCATTTAGGGGTGAAGCTTTCTTT
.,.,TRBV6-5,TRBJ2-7,CASSYRADSYEQYF,TGTGCCAGCAGTTACAGGGCGGACTCCTACGAGCAGTACTTC
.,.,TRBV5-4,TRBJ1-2,CASSLEPGDNYGYTF,TGTGCCAGCAGCTTGGAACCGGGGGATAACTATGGCTACACCTTC
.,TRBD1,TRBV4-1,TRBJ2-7,CASSHSGTGGEQYF,TGCGCCAGCAGCCATTCCGGGACAGGAGGCGAGCAGTACTTC
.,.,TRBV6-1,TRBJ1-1,CASSDHVTNTEAFF,TGTGCCAGCAGTGACCACGTGACGAACACTGAAGCTTTCTTT
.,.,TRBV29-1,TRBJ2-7,CSGVGADEQYF,TGCAGCGGTGTGGGGGCAGACGAGCAGTACTTC
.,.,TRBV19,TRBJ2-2,CASRRGITGELFF,TGTGCCAGTAGAAGGGGAATCACCGGGGAGCTGTTTTTT
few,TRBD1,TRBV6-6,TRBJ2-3,CASSQQGAGGDTQYF,TGTGCCAGCAGCCAACAGGGGGCAGGAGGGGATACGCAGTATTTT
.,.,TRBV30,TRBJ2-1,CAWSSGYNEQFF,TGTGCCTGGAGTTCAGGGTACAATGAGCAGTTCTTC
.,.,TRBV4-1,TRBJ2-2,CASSLKGGGAGELFF,TGCGCCAGCAGCCTCAAAGGGGGTGGCGCCGGGGAGTTGTTTTTT
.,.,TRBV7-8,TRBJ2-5,CASSFSDSGETQYF,TGTGCCAGCAGCTTCTCGGACAGCGGAGAGACCCAGTACTTC
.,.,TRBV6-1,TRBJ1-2,CASSEFSENYTF,TGTGCCAGCAGTGAATTTTCAGAAAACTACACCTTC
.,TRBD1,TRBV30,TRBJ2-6,CACLRDRGPSGANVLTF,TGTGCCTGCCTGAGGGACAGGGGGCCCTCTGGGGCCAACGTCCTGACTTTC
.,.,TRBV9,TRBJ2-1,CASSPWPASYNEQFF,TGTGCCAGCAGCCCCTGGCCTGCCTCCTACAATGAGCAGTTCTTC
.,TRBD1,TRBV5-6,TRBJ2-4,CASSLSGGENIQYF,TGTGCCAGCAGCTTGTCAGGGGGCGAAAACATTCAGTACTTC
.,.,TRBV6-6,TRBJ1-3,CASSYSGRRGNTIYF,TGTGCCAGCAGTTACTCGGGCAGAAGGGGAAACACCATATATTTT
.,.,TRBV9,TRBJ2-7,CASSVGSGGAYEQYF,TGTGCCAGCAGCGTAGGTTCAGGGGGGGCCTACGAGCAGTACTTC
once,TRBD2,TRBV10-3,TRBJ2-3,CAISELPPLAEITDTQYF,TGTGCCATCAGTGAGCTTCCCCCTCTAGCGGAGATCACAGATACGCAGTATTTT
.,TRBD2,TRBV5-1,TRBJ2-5,CASRNSLAGVETQYF,TGCGCCAGCAGGAACAGCCTAGCGGGAGTTGAGACCCAGTACTTC
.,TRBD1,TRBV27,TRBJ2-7,CASSSRTGVYEQYF,TGTGCCAGCAGTTCCAGGACAGGGGTCTACGAGCAGTACTTC
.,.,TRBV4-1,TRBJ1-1,CASSQNAGPATEAFF,TGCGCCAGCAGCCAAAACGCAGGGCCCGCCACTGAAGCTTTCTTT
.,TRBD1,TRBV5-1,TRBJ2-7,CASSDDRVEQYF,TGCGCCAGCAGTGATGACAGGGTCGAGCAGTACTTC
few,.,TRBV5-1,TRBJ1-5,CASSPDRSNQPQHF,TGCGCCAGCAGTCCCGACAGGAGCAATCAGCCCCAGCATTTT
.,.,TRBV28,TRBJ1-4,CASSFKGKTNEKLFF,TGTGCCAGCAGTTTTAAAGGAAAAACTAATGAAAAACTGTTTTTT
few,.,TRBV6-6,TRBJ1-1,CASSYSLLRLNTEAFF,TGTGCCAGCAGTTATTCCCTATTGAGATTGAACACTGAAGCTTTCTTT
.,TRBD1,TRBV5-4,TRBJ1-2,CASSLADRGGGYTF,TGTGCCAGCAGCTTGGCAGACAGGGGTGGCGGCTACACCTTC
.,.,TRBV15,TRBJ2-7,CATSRGGGYSSYEQYF,TGTGCCACCAGCAGGGGCGGCGGTTATAGCTCCTACGAGCAGTACTTC
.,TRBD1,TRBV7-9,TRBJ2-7,CASSLGQGARNEQYF,TGTGCCAGCAGCTTAGGGCAGGGGGCTAGGAACGAGCAGTACTTC
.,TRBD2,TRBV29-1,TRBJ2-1,CSVEVGLAHSSYNEQFF,TGCAGCGTTGAAGTAGGACTAGCTCATAGCTCCTACAATGAGCAGTTCTTC
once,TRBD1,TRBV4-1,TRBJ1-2,CASSQGTTGGEGYTF,TGCGCCAGCAGCCAAGGGACCACAGGGGGCGAAGGCTACACCTTC
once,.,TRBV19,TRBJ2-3,CASSMTPRGDTQYF,TGTGCCAGTAGTATGACCCCCAGAGGGGATACGCAGTATTTT